The 28 T cell receptor beta chains reported below all come from one sample, sequenced in a study of blood T cell repertoires in COVID-19. TCRdb keeps only in-frame clones here, not all; method: immunoSEQ multiplex PCR. The data hold 200,000 to 250,000 clones, with 90% to 95% observed a single time. Sequenced material: peripheral blood. Receptors originate from a man aged 60 to 69 with COVID-19, enrolled during active disease.

The chain carries TRBV12-3 or TRBV12-4 and TRBJ1-2; 9 bases fit TRBD1. V shed 10 bases, J shed 6 bases, and the junction held 9 bases outside the gene matches. The length of the CDR3 is 13 residues. CDR3 protein: CATRTGAPDGYTF. Here the CDR3 DNA reads TGTGCCACCAGGACAGGGGCACCAGATGGCTACACCTTC.

This clone came up once. The chain joins TRBV19 to TRBJ1-3; D unresolved. Germline V gives CDR1 LNHDA, CDR2 SQIVND (reference sequence). The CDR3 consists of 15 residues. V was shortened by 10 bases and J by 2 bases, with 18 bases between the two germline ends. In nucleotides, the CDR3 is TGTGCCACCGCCGGTGGCAGAGCGACTGGAAACACCATATATTTT. It yields the protein CATAGGRATGNTIYF.

This clone was seen only once. The chain employs TRBV9 and TRBJ2-5; TRBD2 agrees at 10 bases. J was trimmed by 5 bases and V by 3 bases; bases with no gene match: 10. The CDR3 is made up of 16 amino acids. Per germline, CDR1 SGDLS and CDR2 YYNGEE. The CDR3 nucleotides are TGTGCCAGCAGCGGAAAGATAGCGGGAGGTCGGGAGACCCAGTACTTC. It translates to CASSGKIAGGRETQYF.

A word on this clone: One junction end does not reproduce the germline sequence, and a read error may be involved. This chain connects TRBV7-2 to TRBJ2-7; TRBD1 aligns across 7 bases. The CDR3 length is 12 residues. The germline gives CDR1 SGHTA, CDR2 FQGNSA. The CDR3 spells CASSPGQAWESF. CDR3 nucleotides: TGTGCCAGCAGTCCCGGACAGGCCTGGGAGAGCTTC. Looking up the rest from reference TRBV7-2 and TRBJ2-7 gives the full variable domain: GAGVSQSPSNKVTEKGKDVELRCDPISGHTALYWYRQSLGQGLEFLIYFQGNSAPDKSGLPSDRFSAERTGGSVSTLTIQRTQQEDSAVYLCASSPGQAWESFGPGTRLTVT.

The CDR3 here is CASSSLADTQYF. CDR3 coding DNA: TGTGCCAGCAGTTCCCTAGCAGATACGCAGTATTTT. The chain employs TRBV28 and TRBJ2-3, with unresolved D. The germline V gene encodes CDR1 MDHEN and CDR2 SYDVKM. The V gene lost 4 bases and the J gene lost 4 bases, with 6 bases spanning the gap. The CDR3 loop spans 12 amino acids.

The V and J genes are TRBV5-5 and TRBJ2-1, with D maybe TRBD2 (5 bases). Germline lookup yields CDR1 SGHKS and CDR2 YYEKEE (reference sequence). The V and J ends lost 3 bases and 5 bases respectively, with 18 bases between them. The CDR3 totals 16 residues. The DNA for the CDR3 is TGTGCCAGCAGCTCAGAAGCGGAGACGCTTAACAATGAGCAGTTCTTC. This translates into CASSSEAETLNNEQFF.

Written as DNA, the CDR3 is TGTGCCAGCAGTCCTCGAAGGACAGGGGGGATGGACGAGCAGTACTTC. As protein: CASSPRRTGGMDEQYF. The genes are TRBV27 and TRBJ2-7; 10 nucleotides match TRBD1. This CDR3 spans 16 amino acids. V was clipped by 5 bases and J by 5 bases; unmatched bases: 12. In germline, CDR1 is MNHEY, CDR2 SMNVEV (reference sequence).

The chain uses TRBV24-1 and TRBJ1-1; 9 bases are shared with TRBD1. Germline CDR1 is KGHDR and CDR2 is SFDVKD. J was trimmed by 3 bases and V by 3 bases; bases with no gene match: 16. CDR3 length: 19 amino acids. The CDR3 reads CATSDLGSTGGKRDTEAFF. The CDR3 nucleotides read TGTGCCACCAGTGATCTGGGTTCCACAGGGGGCAAACGCGACACTGAAGCTTTCTTT.

The CDR3 region is CASSYLGGQPQHF. DNA of the CDR3: TGTGCCAGCAGTTACCTGGGAGGTCAGCCCCAGCATTTT. The V and J genes are TRBV6-6 and TRBJ1-5; D gene ambiguous. This CDR3 has 13 amino acids. Germline-derived CDR1 and CDR2 are MNHNY and SVGAGI (reference sequence). V lost 2 bases, J lost 6 bases, and 8 bases lay in between.

The gene calls are TRBV23-1 and TRBJ2-7; weak D call: TRBD2 (7 bases). TRBV23-1 is designated an ORF whose function remains uncertain. V shed 0 bases and J shed 3 bases, with 21 bases lying between them. This CDR3 spans 18 amino acids. The CDR3 DNA reads TGCGCCAGCAGTCAATCGATCGGGGGGCTTGGGACTCACTACGAGCAGTACTTC. This gives the protein CASSQSIGGLGTHYEQYF.

The V call is TRBV3-1 (or the pseudogene TRBV3-2), the J call TRBJ2-7, with unresolved D. Germline V gene data show CDR1 as LGHDT and CDR2 as YNNKEL (reference sequence). This CDR3 spans 16 amino acids. V gave up 1 base and J gave up 2 bases, with 15 bases separating them. The CDR3 sequence is CASSQGLTRTAYEQYF. In nucleotides, the CDR3 is TGTGCCAGCAGCCAAGGTCTAACGCGTACAGCCTACGAGCAGTACTTC.

The chain joins TRBV19 to TRBJ2-2; 7 bases line up with TRBD1. Looked up from germline, CDR1 is LNHDA and CDR2 is SQIVND (reference sequence). V was pared by 3 bases and J by 4 bases, with 5 bases of the junction left unmatched. The CDR3 runs 15 residues. In DNA, the CDR3 is TGTGCCAGTAGTATCTTGGGGACAGTCACCGGGGAGCTGTTTTTT. Translated: CASSILGTVTGELFF.

The chain couples TRBV6-4 to TRBJ1-2; TRBD1 might be the D (6 bases). The CDR3 loop spans 18 amino acids. V was shortened by 5 bases and J by 2 bases, with 24 bases between the two germline ends. Per the germline V gene, CDR1 is MRHNA and CDR2 is SNTAGT. CDR3 sequence reads: CASSSKRTYRDTNYGYTF. DNA for the CDR3: TGTGCCAGCAGTTCCAAACGTACATACAGGGACACAAACTATGGCTACACCTTC.

This chain uses TRBV5-1 with TRBJ2-1; TRBD2 agrees at 9 bases. The CDR3 covers 15 residues. V was pared by 5 bases and J by 8 bases, with 11 bases of the junction left unmatched. CDR1 is SGHRS and CDR2 is YFSETQ in the germline V gene. This CDR3 reads CASRSRTSGPDEQFF. As DNA, the CDR3 is TGCGCCAGCAGGTCCCGAACTAGCGGGCCGGATGAGCAGTTCTTC.

V and J are TRBV5-1 and TRBJ2-7; TRBD1 matches at 10 bases. Germline values: CDR1 SGHRS, CDR2 YFSETQ. Germline trimming cut 4 bases from V and 5 bases from J; bases unmatched to any gene: 9. The CDR3 covers 15 residues. The DNA of the CDR3 is TGCGCCAGCAGCCCCGGACAGGGGGGTAGGAACGAGCAGTACTTC. It translates to CASSPGQGGRNEQYF.

This chain joins TRBV7-5 and TRBJ2-7; the table names TRBD1, a call not compared with the DNA. TRBV7-5 is recorded as a pseudogene. This CDR3 has 14 residues. CDR3 region: CARSLGTGNYEQYF. CDR3 bases: TGTGCCAGAAGCTTAGGGACAGGTAACTACGAGCAGTACTTC.

The chain joins TRBV5-1 to TRBJ2-2, with a tentative D call TRBD2 (5 bases). CDR1 is SGHRS, CDR2 YFSETQ, per germline. The CDR3 spans 14 residues. Deletions cut 2 bases from V and 8 bases from J, with 13 bases between. The DNA of the CDR3 is TGCGCCAGCAGCTTTATCCCTAGCACTGGGGAGCTGTTTTTT. Amino acids: CASSFIPSTGELFF. The full variable domain, completed using reference TRBV5-1 and TRBJ2-2, is KAGVTQTPRYLIKTRGQQVTLSCSPISGHRSVSWYQQTPGQGLQFLFEYFSETQRNKGNFPGRFSGRQFSNSRSEMNVSTLELGDSALYLCASSFIPSTGELFFGEGSRLTVL.

V usage is TRBV28 and J usage is TRBJ1-2; 8 bases are shared with TRBD1. The germline V gene has CDR1 MDHEN and CDR2 SYDVKM. The CDR3 is 15 amino acids. Germline trimming cut 4 bases from V and 4 bases from J; bases unmatched to any gene: 8. Here the CDR3 DNA reads TGTGCCAGCAGTTCCATTCAGGGGGCGGGCTATGGCTACACCTTC. It is translated as CASSSIQGAGYGYTF.

In this sample, this clone turned up once. V gene TRBV11-2 combines with J gene TRBJ2-3; 7 bases match TRBD1. V lost 4 bases to trimming and J lost 0 bases; unmatched junction nucleotides: 10. The germline gives CDR1 SGHAT, CDR2 FQNNGV. The CDR3 totals 17 residues. The CDR3 DNA sequence: TGTGCCAGCAGCTCAGTAACGGGACAGTCTAGCACAGATACGCAGTATTTT. It specifies CASSSVTGQSSTDTQYF.

This clone was counted a few times. The chain recombines TRBV6-2 or TRBV6-3 with TRBJ2-1; TRBD1 aligns across 7 bases. The CDR3 spans 16 residues. The J segment lost 8 bases and the V segment lost 6 bases, leaving 16 bases of the junction unmatched. Germline V gene lookup returns CDR1 MNHEY and CDR2 SVGEGT. The CDR3 spells CASSPLRQGVGDEQFF. The CDR3 coding sequence is TGTGCCAGCAGCCCTTTGCGGCAGGGGGTGGGGGATGAGCAGTTCTTC.

The chain couples TRBV2 to TRBJ2-1; 9 positions match TRBD2. J was trimmed by 6 bases and V by 5 bases; bases with no gene match: 2. Per the germline V gene, CDR1 is SNHLY and CDR2 is FYNNEI. CDR3 length equals 13 residues. CDR3 sequence: CASSQREVNEQFF. The CDR3 coding sequence is TGTGCCAGCAGTCAGCGGGAGGTCAATGAGCAGTTCTTC.

This clone was seen a single time. The chain links TRBV28 to TRBJ1-2; perhaps TRBD1 as D (5 bases). V was shortened by 3 bases and J by 3 bases, with 17 bases between the two germline ends. The germline CDR1 and CDR2 sequences are MDHEN and SYDVKM. CDR3 size: 16 residues. DNA of the CDR3: TGTGCCAGCAGTTTGGTGGTCCGTGGAGGGGACTATGGCTACACCTTC. Its translation: CASSLVVRGGDYGYTF.

The V and J genes are TRBV10-3 and TRBJ2-7; 15 bases line up with TRBD2. Trimming at V came to 8 bases and at J to 6 bases, leaving 5 bases not matched to a gene. The germline gives CDR1 ENHRY, CDR2 SYGVKD. The CDR3 spans 14 residues. In DNA form, the CDR3 reads TGTGCCATCCGAGGACTAGCGGGAGGGCGCGAGCAGTACTTC. As protein: CAIRGLAGGREQYF.

J is TRBJ2-1 and V is TRBV29-1, with D perhaps matching TRBD2 (6 bases). CDR1 and CDR2 (germline): SQVTM, ANQGSEA. This CDR3 is built from 13 residues. V lost 8 bases to trimming and J lost 0 bases, with 11 bases between them. The CDR3 reads CSTVDYSYNEQFF. The CDR3 DNA reads TGCAGCACAGTGGACTACTCCTACAATGAGCAGTTCTTC.

The chain uses TRBV5-1 and TRBJ1-6; TRBD1 agrees at 7 bases. Germline V CDR1 and CDR2: SGHRS, YFSETQ. CDR3 length equals 16 residues. V shed 1 base and J 10 bases; nucleotides not matched to a gene: 11. CDR3 coding DNA: TGCGCCAGCAGCTTGACGAGGGGGCAGGGGGACTCACCCCTCCACTTT. This translates into CASSLTRGQGDSPLHF.

The V and J genes are TRBV10-3 and TRBJ1-2; no clear D. Germline V gene sequence: CDR1 ENHRY, CDR2 SYGVKD. The CDR3 runs 12 residues. Trimming stripped 1 base from V and 5 bases from J, with 5 bases between. The CDR3 sequence is CAISEFGYGYTF. The CDR3 DNA follows: TGTGCCATCAGTGAGTTCGGGTATGGCTACACCTTC.

This clone was observed once. V and J are TRBV27 and TRBJ1-5, with 8 nucleotides matching TRBD1. Germline V CDR1 and CDR2: MNHEY, SMNVEV (reference sequence). V lost 4 bases to trimming and J lost 5 bases; unmatched junction nucleotides: 10. The CDR3 runs to 16 residues. CDR3 region: CASSSIGQGPHQPQHF. CDR3 coding DNA: TGTGCCAGCAGTTCAATAGGACAGGGTCCGCATCAGCCCCAGCATTTT.

This chain uses TRBV27 with TRBJ2-1, with D possibly matching TRBD2 (5 bases). The CDR3 covers 13 residues. Germline CDR1 MNHEY, CDR2 SMNVEV (reference sequence). The V end was cut by 5 bases, the J end by 5 bases, with 10 bases between. The CDR3 DNA reads as TGTGCCAGCAGTCTCCTCGGGGACAATGAGCAGTTCTTC. Its protein product is CASSLLGDNEQFF.